The 8 T cell receptor beta chains below all came from one sample that was sequenced in a study of beta chain features in type 1 diabetes. Isolated RNA was reverse transcribed in full, so expressed TCRB transcripts were sequenced. Method: immunoSEQ multiplex PCR; TCRdb's copy keeps in-frame clones and lacks some. The sample contains 130,000 to 150,000 clones, over 9.5% of which appear only once. The specimen was naive CD4+ T cells from blood. The receptors derive from a man in his late teens or twenties in good health.

The rearrangement links TRBV7-2 to TRBJ1-2, with D maybe TRBD1 (6 bases). The CDR3 sequence is 12 residues long. Trimming took 7 bases from V and 5 from J, leaving 11 bases between them. Germline assignment: CDR1 SGHTA and CDR2 FQGNSA. CDR3: CASKRGAYGYTF. The CDR3 DNA reads as TGTGCCAGCAAACGGGGGGCGTATGGCTACACCTTC.

This clone came up many times. The rearrangement links TRBV4-1 to TRBJ2-3; the D gene is possibly TRBD1 (6 bases). Trimming took off 3 bases at V and 3 bases at J, with 10 bases between the two ends. Germline V gives CDR1 MGHRA, CDR2 YSYEKL. This CDR3 is 14 amino acids long. The CDR3 loop is CASSHQQGTDTQYF. Written as DNA, the CDR3 is TGCGCCAGCAGCCACCAACAGGGAACAGATACGCAGTATTTT.

This clone was seen more than once but under ten times. The gene calls are TRBV5-4 and TRBJ2-3; TRBD2 is a possible D gene (7 bases). Germline assignment: CDR1 SGHNT and CDR2 YYREEE (reference sequence). The CDR3 length is 16 residues. Trimming removed 2 bases from V and 4 bases from J, with 17 bases in between. For the CDR3, the DNA is TGTGCCAGCAGCTTCGATTCGGGGGGCCCGGCAGATACGCAGTATTTT. Amino acid sequence: CASSFDSGGPADTQYF.

Only a few counts were recorded for this clone. V gene TRBV9 combines with J gene TRBJ1-6; D perhaps matches TRBD1 (6 bases). V was pared by 0 bases and J by 8 bases, with 9 bases between. CDR1 SGDLS and CDR2 YYNGEE come from the germline V gene. The CDR3 is 14 residues long. Here the CDR3 DNA reads TGTGCCAGCAGCGTAGAACAGGGCGATTCACCCCTCCACTTT. This sequence encodes CASSVEQGDSPLHF.

This chain links TRBV7-9 with TRBJ2-7; D is perhaps TRBD1 (6 bases). This CDR3 comprises 13 residues. The germline V gene has CDR1 SEHNR and CDR2 FQNEAQ (reference sequence). The ends were cut back, 3 bases at V and 3 bases at J, with 9 bases in the middle. The CDR3 is CASSFGQHYEQYF. CDR3 nucleotides: TGTGCCAGCAGCTTTGGACAGCACTACGAGCAGTACTTC.

This clone has a handful of counts. The chain is built from TRBV27 and TRBJ2-7, with TRBD1 identical over 7 bases. With 5 bases clipped from V and 5 bases from J, the junction kept 18 bases outside the gene matches. This CDR3 region has 17 residues. Germline V gene data show CDR1 as MNHEY and CDR2 as SMNVEV (reference sequence). The CDR3 nucleotides read TGTGCCAGCAGTCCGCCAACAGGGGCCGGTTTGAGGCACGAGCAGTACTTC. Protein sequence: CASSPPTGAGLRHEQYF.

This clone turned up a few times. The genes are TRBV4-1 and TRBJ1-5; the match to TRBD1 covers 7 bases. From germline, CDR1 is MGHRA and CDR2 YSYEKL. The CDR3 spans 15 residues. Germline trimming cut 1 base from V and 4 bases from J; bases unmatched to any gene: 4. Written as DNA, the CDR3 is TGCGCCAGCAGCCAAGCTTGGACAGGAAATCAGCCCCAGCATTTT. Amino acids: CASSQAWTGNQPQHF.

This clone was counted a few times. V gene TRBV7-2 combines with J gene TRBJ1-4; D perhaps matches TRBD1 (5 bases). The CDR3 spans 14 residues. Germline V gene sequence: CDR1 SGHTA, CDR2 FQGNSA. Trimming removed 4 bases from V and 5 bases from J, with 11 bases in between. The CDR3 DNA reads TGTGCCAGCAGCTGGAGGGGCCTAAATGAAAAACTGTTTTTT. Encoded protein: CASSWRGLNEKLFF.